This is a list of T cell receptor beta chains from one sample in a study of blood T cell repertoires in COVID-19. Sequenced by immunoSEQ multiplex PCR; TCRdb stores in-frame clones only, minus some. The sample carries hundreds of thousands of clones, roughly 87% recorded once. Source material: PBMCs or T cells enriched from blood (not recorded which). The receptors stem from a woman aged 25 to 39 who had recovered from COVID-19. Both conserved end residues are part of each CDR3. A D gene is named only where the DNA matches it firmly.

cdr3_length j_call v_call d_call cdr3_aa
13 TRBJ2-7 TRBV2 NA CASSEFRAYEQYF
15 TRBJ2-7 TRBV25-1 TRBD1 CASSAFDRGMGEQYF
16 TRBJ2-5 TRBV3-1/TRBV3-2 NA CASSLQGEVPKETQYF
13 TRBJ1-2 TRBV5-4 TRBD1 CASSPRQGVDYTF
16 TRBJ1-6 TRBV18 TRBD1 CASSPPTGGLNSPLHF
12 TRBJ1-1 TRBV12-3/TRBV12-4 NA CASSNRDTEAFF
14 TRBJ1-5 TRBV23-1 NA CASSQPLPLWPQHF
18 TRBJ1-3 TRBV3-1/TRBV3-2 TRBD1 CASSQDMGQGFTGNTIYF
14 TRBJ2-3 TRBV29-1 NA CSVLGTQGPDTQYF
14 TRBJ2-2 TRBV6-5 NA CASSPGHNTGELFF
15 TRBJ2-1 TRBV27 NA CASSSLGLALNEQFF
15 TRBJ2-1 TRBV5-1 NA CASSLRGLRHNEQFF
16 TRBJ2-1 TRBV19 TRBD1 CASSPFTGVIYNEQFF
14 TRBJ1-4 TRBV7-9 NA CASSRDRSGEKLFF
12 TRBJ2-5 TRBV21-1 NA CARRTGVVTQYF
15 TRBJ2-1 TRBV11-2 NA CASSLGGRRVGEQFF
14 TRBJ2-7 TRBV5-1 TRBD2 CASSWGTSGYEQYF
16 TRBJ2-1 TRBV23-1 TRBD2 CASSPRAGVGGNEQFF
14 TRBJ1-1 TRBV28 TRBD1 CASRLGQLNTEAFF
16 TRBJ1-4 TRBV5-1 NA CASSLAEGPTNEKLFF
14 TRBJ1-1 TRBV9 NA CASSVMTSNTEAFF
15 TRBJ2-2 TRBV9 TRBD1 CASSRQGAGTGELFF
12 TRBJ1-2 TRBV2 TRBD1 CASADRVGGYTF
13 TRBJ1-2 TRBV3-1/TRBV3-2 NA CASSQPQNYGYTF
16 TRBJ1-4 TRBV7-9 NA CASSPLDRGNNEKLFF
16 TRBJ1-3 TRBV11-2 NA CASSLDIPGSGNTIYF
16 TRBJ1-5 TRBV28 NA CASSSRLGVGNQPQHF
17 TRBJ2-7 TRBV3-1/TRBV3-2 TRBD1 CASSQRSTGTGSYEQYF
12 TRBJ1-6 TRBV27 NA CASKGAASPLHF
16 TRBJ2-1 TRBV4-1 TRBD2 CASSGLAKRGAHEQFF
13 TRBJ1-4 TRBV5-6 NA CASRAGRQEKLFF
15 TRBJ1-5 TRBV15 TRBD1 CATSISQGASQPQHF
13 TRBJ2-1 TRBV28 NA CASSLGGVSEQFF
14 TRBJ2-3 TRBV19 TRBD1 CASSGQGGADTQYF